Listed here are 4 T cell receptor beta chains from one sample, sequenced in a study of cytomegalovirus exposure and HLA in healthy donors. The PCR made use of 60 Vbeta and 13 Jbeta primers. Data came from immunoSEQ multiplex PCR; TCRdb stores just in-frame clones and leaves some out. The sample holds about 64,000 clones, about three quarters seen once. The specimen sequenced was PBMCs. All receptors derive from a male donor in good health and CMV-seropositive.

The chain uses TRBV19 and TRBJ1-5; maybe TRBD1 (5 bases). The CDR3 runs to 14 residues. Germline V lookup: CDR1 LNHDA, CDR2 SQIVND (reference sequence). The V and J ends lost 6 bases and 7 bases respectively, with 16 bases between them. CDR3 nucleotide sequence: TGTGCCAGTAGAACCGGGACGGGGGGACAGCCCCAGCATTTT. Amino acid sequence: CASRTGTGGQPQHF.

This chain links TRBV30 with TRBJ1-2; no definite D call. The V gene's germline CDR1 is GTSNPN and CDR2 SVGIG (reference sequence). Trimming stripped 4 bases from V and 4 bases from J, with 10 bases between. This CDR3 is built from 12 residues. The CDR3, as DNA: TGTGCCTGGACTTACTTTGGCTATGGCTACACCTTC. Its protein product is CAWTYFGYGYTF.

The CDR3 DNA reads as TGCGCCAGCAGCTTGGGGACAGCAGCTAGAGGCTACACCTTC. Protein sequence: CASSLGTAARGYTF. This rearrangement joins TRBV5-1 to TRBJ1-2; the D gene is possibly TRBD1 (6 bases). Germline CDR1 reads SGHRS; CDR2 reads YFSETQ. Trimming pared 0 bases from V and 8 bases from J, leaving 14 bases between. The CDR3 is 14 amino acids.

This chain joins TRBV7-9 and TRBJ2-5; TRBD2 matches at 8 bases. After removal of 4 bases from V and 5 bases from J, the junction contained 9 bases not matched to a gene. The length of the CDR3 is 15 residues. Germline V CDR1 and CDR2: SEHNR, FQNEAQ (reference sequence). The CDR3 nucleotides are TGTGCCAGCAGCTCCCGGGAGGGGGGGGTTGAGACCCAGTACTTC. Amino acid sequence: CASSSREGGVETQYF. The full variable domain, completed using reference TRBV7-9 and TRBJ2-5, is DTGVSQNPRHKITKRGQNVTFRCDPISEHNRLYWYRQTLGQGPEFLTYFQNEAQLEKSRLLSDRFSAERPKGSFSTLEIQRTEQGDSAMYLCASSSREGGVETQYFGPGTRLLVL.